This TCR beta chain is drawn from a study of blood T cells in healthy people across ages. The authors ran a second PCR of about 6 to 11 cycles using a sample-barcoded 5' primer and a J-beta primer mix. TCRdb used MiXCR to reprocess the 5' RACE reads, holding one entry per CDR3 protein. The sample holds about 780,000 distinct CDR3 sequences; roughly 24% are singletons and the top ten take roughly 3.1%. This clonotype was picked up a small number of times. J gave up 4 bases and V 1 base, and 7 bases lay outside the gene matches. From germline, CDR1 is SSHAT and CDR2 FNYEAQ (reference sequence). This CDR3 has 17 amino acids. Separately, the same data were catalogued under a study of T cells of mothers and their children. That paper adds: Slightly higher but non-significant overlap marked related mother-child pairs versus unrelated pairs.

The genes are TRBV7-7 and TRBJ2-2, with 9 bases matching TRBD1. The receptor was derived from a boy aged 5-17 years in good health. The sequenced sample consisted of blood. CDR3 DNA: TGTGCCAGCAGCTTAGGAACAGGGGGCCCCAGCACCGGGGAGCTGTTTTTT. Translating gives CASSLGTGGPSTGELFF.